This TCR delta chain was captured by sequencing in a study of Vδ1+ human thymocytes. Whole-study results and caveats: Despite high sort purity, approximately 20% of thymic T cell receptor delta sequences were Vdelta2. Highly polyclonal TRG and TRD repertoires with Gaussian CDR3 length distributions appeared in thymus.

The ends lost 2 bases at V and 1 base at J; junction bases unmatched: 19. The CDR3 sequence is 21 residues long. Germline assignment: CDR1 TSWWSYY and CDR2 QGS. Extracted RNA was reverse transcribed into cDNA. Pooled V-gene forward primers with one constant-region reverse primer generated the CDR3 amplicons by multiplex PCR. TCRdb applied CATT to the multiplex PCR reads for clone calling. The data contain more than 45,000 delta-chain clones, around 16% of them singletons. This clone showed up just a few times. Its specificity is not known. The sequence was collected from a girl in the first two years of life who had congenital heart surgery. The chain couples TRDV1 to TRDJ1; 10 bases line up with TRDD3. Sequencing was carried out using Vdelta1+ gamma-delta thymocytes from the thymus. Subset here: FACS-sorted CD3+ TCRalphabeta- TCRVdelta1+ TCRVdelta2- thymocytes. The CDR3 is CALGERLCLRAGDTATDKLIF. The CDR3 nucleotides are TGTGCTCTTGGGGAAAGGCTTTGCCTACGGGCGGGGGATACGGCCACCGATAAACTCATCTTT.